This T cell receptor beta chain emerged from a study of cytomegalovirus exposure and HLA in healthy donors. V lost 8 bases, J lost 7 bases, and 10 bases stayed unmatched. The CDR3 is 14 amino acids. The germline gives CDR1 SGDLS, CDR2 YYNGEE. PCR amplification relied on 60 Vbeta primers (plus 13 Jbeta primers). The table came from immunoSEQ multiplex PCR; TCRdb's copy has only in-frame clones and leaves some out. Of roughly 170,000 clones in the sample, roughly 78% were seen once. Sequencing was done on a sample of PBMCs. The TCR comes from a woman between 50 and 59 years old in good health and CMV-seropositive. V usage is TRBV9 and J usage is TRBJ1-2; 11 nucleotides align to TRBD1. As DNA, the CDR3 is TGTGCCAGTGGACAGGGGGCGCTGGGTAGTGGCTACACCTTC. As protein: CASGQGALGSGYTF.